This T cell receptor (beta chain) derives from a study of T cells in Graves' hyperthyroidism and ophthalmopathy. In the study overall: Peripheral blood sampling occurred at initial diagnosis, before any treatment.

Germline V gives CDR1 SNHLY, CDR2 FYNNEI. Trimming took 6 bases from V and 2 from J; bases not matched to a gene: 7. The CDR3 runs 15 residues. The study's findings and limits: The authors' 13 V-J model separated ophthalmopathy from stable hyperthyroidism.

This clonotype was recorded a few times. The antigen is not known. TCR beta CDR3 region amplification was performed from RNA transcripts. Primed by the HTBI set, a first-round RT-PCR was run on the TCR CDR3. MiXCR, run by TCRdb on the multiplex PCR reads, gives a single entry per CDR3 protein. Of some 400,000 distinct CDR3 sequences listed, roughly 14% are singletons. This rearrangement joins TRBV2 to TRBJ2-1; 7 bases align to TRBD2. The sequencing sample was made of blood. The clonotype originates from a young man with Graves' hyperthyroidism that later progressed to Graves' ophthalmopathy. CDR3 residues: CASRPGRGAYNEQFF. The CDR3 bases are TGTGCCAGCAGACCGGGACGGGGGGCCTACAATGAGCAGTTCTTC.